Presented here are 26 T cell receptor beta chains from one specimen sequenced in a study of blood T cell repertoires in COVID-19. Data came from immunoSEQ multiplex PCR; TCRdb stores just in-frame clones and leaves some out. The sample shows 200,000 to 250,000 clones, over 75% of them seen only once. The specimen was PBMCs or T cells enriched from blood (not recorded which). All receptors come from a man between 35 and 55 years old who had recovered from COVID-19.

The V call is TRBV18, the J call TRBJ2-7; 7 bases are a match to TRBD1. V was pared by 6 bases and J by 1 base, with 9 bases of the junction left unmatched. Germline CDR1 is KGHSH and CDR2 is LQKENI. The CDR3 length is 15 residues. DNA of the CDR3: TGTGCCAGCTCGTTGGGACAGCAATATTCCTACGAGCAGTACTTC. Translating it yields CASSLGQQYSYEQYF.

The chain carries TRBV20-1 and TRBJ1-1; D not resolved. This CDR3 region has 11 residues. Germline V gene lookup returns CDR1 DFQATT and CDR2 SNEGSKA (reference sequence). The V and J ends lost 7 bases and 4 bases respectively, with 10 bases between them. The DNA of the CDR3 is TGCAGTGTTAACTTGGTCACTGAAGCTTTCTTT. Its protein product is CSVNLVTEAFF.

This clone was counted between two and nine times. The chain joins TRBV18 to TRBJ2-2; 10 bases match TRBD1. V was pared by 3 bases and J by 5 bases, with 9 bases of the junction left unmatched. The V gene's germline CDR1 is KGHSH and CDR2 LQKENI. This CDR3 contains 17 residues. The CDR3 DNA is TGTGCCAGCTCACCTCCCTGGGGGACAGGGGAAACCGGGGAGCTGTTTTTT. Residues: CASSPPWGTGETGELFF.

The chain carries TRBV12-3 or TRBV12-4 and TRBJ1-1, with a tentative D call TRBD1 (6 bases). V was pared by 2 bases and J by 4 bases, with 8 bases between. The CDR3 loop spans 13 amino acids. Here the CDR3 reads CASSLQGSTEAFF. CDR3 DNA: TGTGCCAGCAGTTTACAGGGGAGCACTGAAGCTTTCTTT.

V usage is TRBV6-5 and J usage is TRBJ2-3; 12 bases match TRBD2. CDR3 length: 15 residues. Trimming took 6 bases from V and 2 from J; bases not matched to a gene: 3. Germline V lookup: CDR1 MNHEY, CDR2 SVGAGI. CDR3 DNA: TGTGCCAGCAGCAGGACTAGCGGGAACACAGATACGCAGTATTTT. As protein: CASSRTSGNTDTQYF.

This chain connects TRBV12-5 to TRBJ2-3, with 11 nucleotides matching TRBD2. This CDR3 is built from 16 residues. Germline trimming cut 2 bases from V and 4 bases from J; bases unmatched to any gene: 5. Germline V lookup: CDR1 LGHNT, CDR2 FRNRAP. CDR3 sequence: CASGLQLAGASDTQYF. Here the CDR3 DNA reads TGTGCTAGTGGTTTGCAACTAGCGGGAGCATCAGATACGCAGTATTTT.

V gene TRBV6-2 or TRBV6-3 combines with J gene TRBJ1-1; TRBD1 matches at 7 bases. J lost 5 bases, V lost 4 bases, and 7 bases had no gene match. The CDR3 is 14 residues long. Germline-derived CDR1 and CDR2 are MNHEY and SVGEGT. In nucleotides, the CDR3 is TGTGCCAGCAGTTCAGTACAGGGGAGGACTGAAGCTTTCTTT. As protein: CASSSVQGRTEAFF.

The chain employs TRBV19 and TRBJ2-1; a weak D match, TRBD2 (5 bases). Germline V CDR1 and CDR2: LNHDA, SQIVND (reference sequence). V dropped 3 bases and J dropped 8 bases, with 8 bases sitting between them. The CDR3 extends over 12 amino acids. The CDR3 region has the DNA TGTGCCAGTAGTATCGAGGGCGATGAGCAGTTCTTC. Translated, it gives CASSIEGDEQFF.

V gene TRBV2 combines with J gene TRBJ2-2; tentatively, D is TRBD1 (7 bases). CDR1 SNHLY and CDR2 FYNNEI come from the germline V gene. Trimming shortened V by 8 bases and J by 4 bases, and 20 bases separated the two germline ends. The CDR3 spans 16 residues. CDR3 loop: CASSRGTGEVTGELFF. CDR3 DNA: TGTGCCAGCTCTAGAGGCACAGGGGAGGTCACCGGGGAGCTGTTTTTT.

V and J are TRBV2 and TRBJ2-2, with D uncertain. V gave up 7 bases and J gave up 0 bases, with 9 bases separating them. CDR1 is SNHLY and CDR2 is FYNNEI in the germline V gene. This CDR3 is 14 amino acids long. CDR3 bases: TGTGCCAGCACCCCTAACTCGAACACCGGGGAGCTGTTTTTT. Encoded protein: CASTPNSNTGELFF.

In nucleotides, the CDR3 is TGTGCCAGCAGCCAAGTATATTTTGTCTCCAATGAGCAGTTCTTC. Protein product: CASSQVYFVSNEQFF. The chain carries TRBV3-1 (or the pseudogene TRBV3-2) and TRBJ2-1, with no clear D. CDR1 is LGHDT and CDR2 is YNNKEL in the germline V gene (reference sequence). The CDR3 has 15 amino acids. Trimming pared 1 base from V and 6 bases from J, leaving 13 bases between.

The chain recombines TRBV6-5 with TRBJ2-1; D is ambiguous. The CDR3 runs 15 residues. Trimming removed 6 bases from V and 5 bases from J, with 17 bases in between. Per germline, CDR1 MNHEY and CDR2 SVGAGI. CDR3 in amino acids: CASRPRSARHNEQFF. For the CDR3, the DNA is TGTGCCAGCAGGCCCCGGAGCGCCCGCCACAATGAGCAGTTCTTC.

J is TRBJ2-6 and V is TRBV7-9, with D perhaps TRBD1 (5 bases). V was pared by 0 bases and J by 15 bases, with 15 bases between. CDR3 length equals 14 residues. Germline CDR1 is SEHNR and CDR2 is FQNEAQ (reference sequence). Here the CDR3 reads CASSLALSGQGLTF. The CDR3 DNA reads as TGTGCCAGCAGCTTAGCCCTCTCGGGCCAGGGCCTGACTTTC.

V is TRBV5-5 and J is TRBJ1-4; D is undetermined. V lost 4 bases, J lost 15 bases, and 19 bases lay in between. The CDR3 sequence is 13 residues long. The germline V gene encodes CDR1 SGHKS and CDR2 YYEKEE (reference sequence). CDR3 nucleotides: TGTGCCAGCAGCATATTCACCCGGGAGGCTGTGTTTTTT. Its protein is CASSIFTREAVFF.

The chain recombines TRBV7-3 with TRBJ2-7; 8 nucleotides match TRBD1. Germline V gene data show CDR1 as SGHTA and CDR2 as FQGTGA. The J segment lost 1 base and the V segment lost 5 bases, leaving 13 bases of the junction unmatched. There are 17 residues in the CDR3. In DNA, the CDR3 is TGTGCCAGCAGCCTCCAAGACAGGGGCCATTGGTCCTACGAGCAGTACTTC. This codes for CASSLQDRGHWSYEQYF.

This clone has a single count. The genes are TRBV7-8 and TRBJ2-3, with TRBD2 identical over 9 bases. Germline loops: CDR1 SGHVS, CDR2 FQNEAQ. V shed 4 bases and J 4 bases; nucleotides not matched to a gene: 6. The CDR3 extends over 15 amino acids. CDR3 DNA: TGTGCCAGCAGCTCCTGGCGGGGGGGCTCAGATACGCAGTATTTT. As protein: CASSSWRGGSDTQYF.

This clone showed up just once. V is TRBV4-1 and J is TRBJ2-3; 9 bases match TRBD2. CDR1 is MGHRA, CDR2 YSYEKL, per germline. The CDR3 runs to 19 residues. The trim removed 0 bases at V and 4 bases at J, leaving 14 bases unmatched. The CDR3, as DNA: TGCGCCAGCAGCCAAGATCGGGGACTAGCTTCCAGAGGGGCAGATACGCAGTATTTT. It encodes CASSQDRGLASRGADTQYF.

The chain combines TRBV12-3 or TRBV12-4 with TRBJ2-5, with 8 bases fitting TRBD2. CDR3 length: 12 amino acids. The CDR3 region has the DNA TGTGCTTCGGGAGGGACACAAGAGACCCAGTACTTC. This gives the protein CASGGTQETQYF.

The chain employs TRBV24-1 and TRBJ1-4; D may be TRBD1 (6 bases). The CDR3 runs to 15 residues. Germline CDR1 and CDR2: KGHDR and SFDVKD. Deletions cut 6 bases from V and 5 bases from J, with 15 bases between. The CDR3 loop reads CATSLGRGRNEKLFF. The CDR3 DNA is TGTGCCACCAGTCTCGGCAGGGGTAGAAATGAAAAACTGTTTTTT.

This rearrangement joins TRBV18 to TRBJ1-1, with 7 bases fitting TRBD1. The V segment lost 4 bases and the J segment 0 bases; nucleotides outside the gene matches: 5. This CDR3 region has 15 residues. From germline, CDR1 is KGHSH and CDR2 LQKENI. CDR3 amino acids: CASSQIGTVNTEAFF. CDR3 DNA sequence: TGTGCCAGCTCACAGATCGGGACAGTGAACACTGAAGCTTTCTTT. The full variable domain, in which reference TRBV18 and TRBJ1-1 provide the parts outside the CDR3, is NAGVMQNPRHLVRRRGQEARLRCSPMKGHSHVYWYRQLPEEGLKFMVYLQKENIIDESGMPKERFSAEFPKEGPSILRIQQVVRGDSAAYFCASSQIGTVNTEAFFGQGTRLTVV.

This clone was recorded only once. This chain joins TRBV19 and TRBJ1-1; 8 nucleotides line up with TRBD1. The CDR3 totals 15 residues. CDR1 and CDR2 (germline): LNHDA, SQIVND (reference sequence). Unmatched junction bases numbered 15, after V lost 5 bases and J lost 10 bases. The CDR3 DNA reads as TGTGCCAGTAGTCCCCGGACAGGGAGCCGTAAGTTAGCTTTCTTT. Translating it yields CASSPRTGSRKLAFF.

V and J are TRBV9 and TRBJ2-1, with D possibly TRBD2 on 5 matching bases. CDR3 length: 16 amino acids. Trimming removed 0 bases from V and 1 base from J, with 11 bases in between. Germline lookup yields CDR1 SGDLS and CDR2 YYNGEE. In DNA form, the CDR3 reads TGTGCCAGCAGCGTAGAGGCGGGTGCTTCCTACAATGAGCAGTTCTTC. This codes for CASSVEAGASYNEQFF.

This clone was counted only a few times. This chain connects TRBV3-1 (or the pseudogene TRBV3-2) to TRBJ2-2; unclear D gene. The CDR3 runs to 14 residues. V lost 0 bases to trimming and J lost 2 bases, with 4 bases between them. CDR1 and CDR2 from the germline V gene are LGHDT and YNNKEL (reference sequence). CDR3 region: CASSQDGNTGELFF. The CDR3, as DNA: TGTGCCAGCAGCCAAGATGGCAACACCGGGGAGCTGTTTTTT.

The rearrangement uses TRBV7-3 and TRBJ1-6; the match to TRBD1 covers 8 bases. The CDR3 extends over 14 amino acids. Germline assignment: CDR1 SGHTA and CDR2 FQGTGA. V lost 2 bases and J lost 10; bases outside the gene matches: 4. CDR3 sequence: CASSLDNRGSPLHF. CDR3 in DNA: TGTGCCAGCAGCTTAGATAACAGGGGGTCACCCCTCCACTTT. The entire variable domain, with the rest obtained from reference TRBV7-3 and TRBJ1-6, is as follows: GAGVSQTPSNKVTEKGKYVELRCDPISGHTALYWYRQSLGQGPEFLIYFQGTGAADDSGLPNDRFFAVRPEGSVSTLKIQRTERGDSAVYLCASSLDNRGSPLHFGNGTRLTVT.

J is TRBJ2-1 and V is TRBV5-5; 13 nucleotides align to TRBD2. The CDR3 contains 17 residues. The V gene end was trimmed by 5 bases and the J gene end by 0 bases; junction bases not matched to a gene: 5. Germline V gene data show CDR1 as SGHKS and CDR2 as YYEKEE (reference sequence). This CDR3 reads CASSLRTSGSSYNEQFF. In nucleotides, the CDR3 is TGTGCCAGCAGTCTGCGGACTAGCGGGAGCTCCTACAATGAGCAGTTCTTC.

This clone occurred a few times. The chain is built from TRBV7-3 and TRBJ2-6; D is undetermined. The CDR3 runs to 14 residues. Trimming shortened V by 5 bases and J by 2 bases, and 7 bases separated the two germline ends. Germline V CDR1 and CDR2: SGHTA, FQGTGA. CDR3 nucleotides: TGTGCCAGCAGCATTAGCCCTGGGGCCAACGTCCTGACTTTC. Translation: CASSISPGANVLTF.